This T cell receptor beta chain was obtained from a study of T cells in Graves' hyperthyroidism and ophthalmopathy. Amplification targeted TCR beta CDR3 regions from RNA transcripts. The TCR CDR3 first-round RT-PCR relied on the HTBI primer set. TCRdb re-called the multiplex PCR reads through MiXCR, storing one row per CDR3 protein. Among around 300,000 distinct CDR3 sequences listed, roughly 13% were seen once. CDR3 size: 13 residues. Germline V gene data show CDR1 as DFQATT and CDR2 as SNEGSKA (reference sequence). Trimming took off 6 bases at V and 4 bases at J, with 15 bases between the two ends. This clonotype showed up many times. Patients aged 18 to 65 had newly diagnosed hyperthyroidism lasting under 2 months. The sample of blood was obtained at first hyperthyroidism diagnosis (before any ophthalmopathy symptoms).

Specimen: blood. This receptor was taken from a young woman with Graves' hyperthyroidism that later progressed to Graves' ophthalmopathy. The chain couples TRBV20-1 to TRBJ2-5, with D possibly matching TRBD2 (7 bases). The CDR3: CSAAGEGRETQYF. The DNA for the CDR3 is TGCAGTGCCGCAGGGGAGGGTAGAGAGACCCAGTACTTC.